The rows below give T cell receptor beta chains drawn from one sample of a study of shared clonotypes between healthy human individuals. Sequencing was performed with immunoSEQ multiplex PCR; in TCRdb, only in-frame clones are kept and a portion is missing. The table lists roughly 2.4 million clones, around 95% of them singletons, with approximately 0.13% in the top ten. The sample consisted of naive CD4+ T cells sorted from blood. These receptors were collected from a man between 18 and 35 years old in good health. CDR3s include the opening cysteine and the closing phenylalanine or tryptophan. Each record gives: clone size, D gene, V gene, J gene, CDR3 DNA, CDR3 protein. The D gene is left open where the match is weak. Size values are once, few and many counts, or a class for expanded clones, and some rows have none.

>NA|TRBD1|TRBV28|TRBJ2-7
TGTGCCAGCAGTTTAGGACAGGGGGCCTACGAGCAGTACTTC
CASSLGQGAYEQYF
>NA|NA|TRBV4-1|TRBJ2-5
TGCGCCAGCAGCCAGTCTCAACTTCTAGGGACCCAGTACTTC
CASSQSQLLGTQYF
>NA|NA|TRBV5-1|TRBJ2-5
TGCGCCAGCAGCCTGACAGCGAGGGAGACCCAGTACTTC
CASSLTARETQYF
>NA|NA|TRBV7-2|TRBJ2-3
TGTGCCAGCAGCAGATGGACCGTCACAGATACGCAGTATTTT
CASSRWTVTDTQYF
>NA|NA|TRBV7-6|TRBJ2-2
TGTGCCAGCAGCTTACAAGGGGGAGCTAACACCGGGGAGCTGTTTTTT
CASSLQGGANTGELFF
>once|TRBD2|TRBV7-8|TRBJ2-3
TGTGCCAGCAGCTTAGCCCCTAGCGGGGTCACAGATACGCAGTATTTT
CASSLAPSGVTDTQYF
>NA|NA|TRBV2|TRBJ2-2
TGTGCCAGCAGTGAAAGGGCCTGGGACACCGGGGAGCTGTTTTTT
CASSERAWDTGELFF
>NA|TRBD2|TRBV7-2|TRBJ2-5
TGTGCCAGCAGCCTATCACTAGCGGGGCTACAAGAGACCCAGTACTTC
CASSLSLAGLQETQYF
>few|TRBD1|TRBV10-3|TRBJ1-1
TGTGCCATCAGTGAAGGGACAGGGGGCTCTGAAGCTTTCTTT
CAISEGTGGSEAFF
>NA|TRBD2|TRBV29-1|TRBJ2-3
TGCAGCGTTGAAACTAGCGGCCACACAGATACGCAGTATTTT
CSVETSGHTDTQYF
>NA|NA|TRBV2|TRBJ2-7
TGTGCCAGCAGTGACGGGCCAGGGTTGGGCGAGCAGTACTTC
CASSDGPGLGEQYF
>NA|TRBD2|TRBV5-1|TRBJ2-3
TGCGCCAGCAGCCCCCTCGAGCGGGGGGGTTCGTCGGATACGCAGTATTTT
CASSPLERGGSSDTQYF
>NA|NA|TRBV19|TRBJ2-3
TGTGCCAGTAGTCTAGGACTCACCACTCAGGATACGCAGTATTTT
CASSLGLTTQDTQYF
>once|NA|TRBV30|TRBJ1-1
TGTGCCTGGAGAAGACCGGACAGTGGGGGCACTGAAGCTTTCTTT
CAWRRPDSGGTEAFF
>NA|NA|TRBV28|TRBJ2-7
TGTGCCAGCAGTCCACTTACAGGGCCCGGTAAGGAGCAGTACTTC
CASSPLTGPGKEQYF
>NA|TRBD2|TRBV18|TRBJ2-2
TGTGCCAGCAAACGGACGGGGGGGCCCCGGGAGCTGTTTTTT
CASKRTGGPRELFF
>NA|NA|TRBV10-1|TRBJ2-3
TGCGCCAGCAGTGAGTCGAGCCCAGATACGCAGTATTTT
CASSESSPDTQYF
>NA|NA|TRBV30|TRBJ1-3
TGTGCCTGGAGTGTGAGGGGAAACACCATATATTTT
CAWSVRGNTIYF
>NA|TRBD2|TRBV11-1|TRBJ2-5
TGTGCCAGCAGCTTCTCTGAGCGGGAAAGCACCCAGTACTTC
CASSFSERESTQYF
>NA|TRBD2|TRBV15|TRBJ2-3
TGTGCCACCAGCAGAGATAAGAGGGGAGGGGCAGATACGCAGTATTTT
CATSRDKRGGADTQYF
>NA|NA|TRBV2|TRBJ1-1
TGTGCCAGCAGTGCCGGGGAGAACACTGAAGCTTTCTTT
CASSAGENTEAFF
>NA|TRBD1|TRBV11-2|TRBJ2-3
TGTGCCAGCAGCTCGGGACAGGGGAACACAGATACGCAGTATTTT
CASSSGQGNTDTQYF
>once|NA|TRBV30|TRBJ1-2
TGTGCCTGGATGGCGGGGACAGGCTACACCTTC
CAWMAGTGYTF
>NA|NA|TRBV6-5|TRBJ2-7
TGTGCCAGCAGCCCTAGTGGTTACTACGAGCAGTACTTC
CASSPSGYYEQYF
>NA|NA|TRBV20-1|TRBJ2-3
TGCAGTGCCCTTACAGATACGCAGTATTTT
CSALTDTQYF
>NA|TRBD1|TRBV19|TRBJ1-2
TGTGCCAGTAGTCCCCCAACAGGGGTGAGCGGCTACACCTTC
CASSPPTGVSGYTF
>NA|TRBD1|TRBV7-9|TRBJ1-4
TGTGCCAGCAGCCCTGGACAGGGGACGGGGAAACTGTTTTTT
CASSPGQGTGKLFF
>NA|NA|TRBV19|TRBJ1-1
TGTGCCAGTGAGTCTCGGGTGGTGAACACTGAAGCTTTCTTT
CASESRVVNTEAFF
>NA|NA|TRBV19|TRBJ1-2
TGTGCCAGTAGTATACCCTCTTTTACAGGGCATGGCTACACCTTC
CASSIPSFTGHGYTF
>once|NA|TRBV6-1|TRBJ2-3
TGTGCCAGCCATCACTCTAGCACAGATACGCAGTATTTT
CASHHSSTDTQYF
>NA|NA|TRBV6-1|TRBJ2-5
TGTGCCAGCAGCGTTACAGGGAGCCAAGAGACCCAGTACTTC
CASSVTGSQETQYF
>once|TRBD2|TRBV18|TRBJ2-1
TGTGCCAGCTCACCATCGGCTAGCGGGAGTTGGAATGAGCAGTTCTTC
CASSPSASGSWNEQFF
>NA|TRBD1|TRBV11-2|TRBJ1-1
TGTGCCAGCAGCCTAACAGGGGCCCGTTTGAACACTGAAGCTTTCTTT
CASSLTGARLNTEAFF
>NA|NA|TRBV5-8|TRBJ1-2
TGTGCCAGCAGCTTGGATATCGGACGGAACTATGGCTACACCTTC
CASSLDIGRNYGYTF
>NA|NA|TRBV5-1|TRBJ2-5
TGCGCCAGCAGCTTGGTGGCGGGGGCGCGGGAGACCCAGTACTTC
CASSLVAGARETQYF
>NA|TRBD1|TRBV7-6|TRBJ1-4
TGTGCCAGCAGCTCGATGGGACAGGGTATAGAAAAACTGTTTTTT
CASSSMGQGIEKLFF
>NA|NA|TRBV7-6|TRBJ2-1
TGTGCCAGCAGCTTAGGCGGATCTTTAGGTGAGCAGTTCTTC
CASSLGGSLGEQFF
>NA|TRBD1|TRBV18|TRBJ1-4
TGTGCCAGCTCACAAACCGTGGGACAGGGGAATGAAAAACTGTTTTTT
CASSQTVGQGNEKLFF
>NA|TRBD2|TRBV7-9|TRBJ2-7
TGTGCCAGCAATATAGCGGGAGGGTTCGAGCAGTACTTC
CASNIAGGFEQYF
>NA|TRBD1|TRBV5-8|TRBJ1-4
TGTGCCAGCAGCTTGGGGGACAGGGGATACGAAAAACTGTTTTTT
CASSLGDRGYEKLFF
>NA|NA|TRBV5-1|TRBJ2-7
TGCGCCAGCAGCTTGGATCAAGGGGCTGCCGAGCAGTACTTC
CASSLDQGAAEQYF
>NA|NA|TRBV4-2|TRBJ2-7
TGTGCCAGCAGCCCCGTAGGGGACGGGGGCGAGCAGTACTTC
CASSPVGDGGEQYF
>NA|NA|TRBV29-1|TRBJ2-7
TGCAGCATCTTAGGCCAGTCCTACGAGCAGTACTTC
CSILGQSYEQYF
>NA|TRBD1|TRBV28|TRBJ2-2
TGTGCCAGCACAGGGGGAAGAAGGGACACCGGGGAGCTGTTTTTT
CASTGGRRDTGELFF